Shown below are 18 T cell receptor beta chains from a single sample sequenced in a study of blood T cell repertoires in COVID-19. Assay used: immunoSEQ multiplex PCR; TCRdb lists only in-frame clones, some missing. The profile shows over 95,000 clones, about 85% of them singletons. Material for sequencing was peripheral blood. These receptors came from a man aged 50 or older with acute or convalescent COVID-19.

V gene TRBV6-5 combines with J gene TRBJ1-5, with a tentative D call TRBD1 (5 bases). Trimming pared 6 bases from V and 4 bases from J, leaving 10 bases between. This CDR3 is 13 amino acids long. Germline V gene sequence: CDR1 MNHEY, CDR2 SVGAGI. Here the CDR3 DNA reads TGTGCCAGCAGCCCCAAGGGGAATCAGCCCCAGCATTTT. Residues: CASSPKGNQPQHF.

In regard to this clone: At one of its ends the junction is not consistent with the germline gene, which may arise from a read error. The chain is built from TRBV2 and TRBJ1-2; tentatively, D is TRBD1 (6 bases). Germline CDR1 reads SNHLY; CDR2 reads FYNNEI. The CDR3 loop spans 16 amino acids. CDR3 DNA: TGTGTCAGCACTCTCAGGGCCAGGGGATCTAACTATGGCTACACCTTC. It specifies CVSTLRARGSNYGYTF.

The chain employs TRBV12-5 and TRBJ1-2, with no clear D. CDR3 length: 15 residues. The germline V gene has CDR1 LGHNT and CDR2 FRNRAP. The ends were cut back, 0 bases at V and 0 bases at J, with 8 bases in the middle. The CDR3 sequence: CASGLVIPANYGYTF. Written as DNA, the CDR3 is TGTGCTAGTGGTTTGGTAATTCCGGCTAACTATGGCTACACCTTC.

The chain joins TRBV10-3 to TRBJ2-3; D is perhaps TRBD2 (5 bases). V was pared by 4 bases and J by 3 bases, with 11 bases between. In germline, CDR1 is ENHRY, CDR2 SYGVKD. The CDR3 consists of 14 residues. CDR3 sequence reads: CAISARELTDTQYF. The CDR3 DNA reads TGTGCCATCAGTGCTCGGGAATTGACAGATACGCAGTATTTT.

The rearrangement joins TRBV2 to TRBJ1-4; D is perhaps TRBD1 (5 bases). The CDR3 covers 14 residues. Germline V gene lookup returns CDR1 SNHLY and CDR2 FYNNEI. The V gene lost 6 bases and the J gene lost 0 bases, with 8 bases spanning the gap. CDR3 coding DNA: TGTGCCAGCAGGCAGGGTGCAACTAATGAAAAACTGTTTTTT. Translation: CASRQGATNEKLFF.

The rearrangement uses TRBV20-1 and TRBJ2-3; D gene ambiguous. Germline V gene sequence: CDR1 DFQATT, CDR2 SNEGSKA (reference sequence). V lost 8 bases, J lost 1 base, and 7 bases lay in between. CDR3 length equals 11 residues. The CDR3 region has the DNA TGCAGTTACTTAGGCACAGATACGCAGTATTTT. Translating gives CSYLGTDTQYF.

The V and J genes are TRBV3-1 (or the pseudogene TRBV3-2) and TRBJ2-3, with 8 bases lining up with TRBD2. V lost 2 bases to trimming and J lost 5 bases; unmatched junction nucleotides: 9. The CDR3 has 16 residues. Looked up from germline, CDR1 is LGHDT and CDR2 is YNNKEL (reference sequence). CDR3 loop: CASSQWAAGAGDTQYF. The CDR3 nucleotides read TGTGCCAGCAGCCAATGGGCAGCGGGGGCAGGAGATACGCAGTATTTT.

This chain links TRBV6-6 with TRBJ1-6; maybe TRBD1 (5 bases). Trimming took off 7 bases at V and 3 bases at J, with 16 bases between the two ends. This CDR3 has 16 amino acids. Germline V gives CDR1 MNHNY, CDR2 SVGAGI (reference sequence). CDR3 sequence (DNA): TGTGCCAGCACCACTAGCCAGACAGACTATAATTCACCCCTCCACTTT. This codes for CASTTSQTDYNSPLHF.

The V and J genes are TRBV5-1 and TRBJ2-7; 8 nucleotides align to TRBD1. The CDR3 extends over 15 amino acids. Germline loops: CDR1 SGHRS, CDR2 YFSETQ. With V trimmed by 2 bases and J by 5 bases, 9 bases remained unmatched. Written as DNA, the CDR3 is TGCGCCAGCAGCTTAATGGACAGGGAATTTGACGAGCAGTACTTC. This codes for CASSLMDREFDEQYF. Full variable domain (missing parts from reference TRBV5-1 and TRBJ2-7): KAGVTQTPRYLIKTRGQQVTLSCSPISGHRSVSWYQQTPGQGLQFLFEYFSETQRNKGNFPGRFSGRQFSNSRSEMNVSTLELGDSALYLCASSLMDREFDEQYFGPGTRLTVT.

The chain carries TRBV5-6 and TRBJ1-2, with a possible D match to TRBD1 (6 bases). With 2 bases removed from V and 4 bases from J, the gap between germline ends came to 15 bases. From germline, CDR1 is SGHDT and CDR2 YYEEEE. The CDR3 covers 15 residues. The DNA for the CDR3 is TGTGCCAGCAGCTTTACGGCAGGGGAGGGCTATGGCTACACCTTC. Translation: CASSFTAGEGYGYTF.

The chain has TRBV5-1 and TRBJ1-1, with D possibly TRBD1 on 6 matching bases. The V gene's germline CDR1 is SGHRS and CDR2 YFSETQ. The CDR3 extends over 15 amino acids. Between the trimmed V and J ends, which lost 1 base and 1 base, there was a span of 11 bases. Written as DNA, the CDR3 is TGCGCCAGCAGCTTGACTGACAGGTGGAACACTGAAGCTTTCTTT. It translates to CASSLTDRWNTEAFF.

This chain joins TRBV9 and TRBJ2-3; TRBD2 might be the D (5 bases). The V end was cut by 3 bases, the J end by 2 bases, with 16 bases between. CDR1 and CDR2 from the germline V gene are SGDLS and YYNGEE. The CDR3 contains 16 residues. The CDR3 DNA sequence: TGTGCCAGCAGCGCAACGGGCGGGCTAGTCACAGATACGCAGTATTTT. Its protein is CASSATGGLVTDTQYF.

The chain is built from TRBV5-1 and TRBJ2-3, with 8 bases that match TRBD1. The V gene's germline CDR1 is SGHRS and CDR2 YFSETQ. The trim removed 3 bases at V and 4 bases at J, leaving 4 bases unmatched. This CDR3 spans 14 amino acids. The CDR3 here is CASSSQGAADTQYF. The CDR3 nucleotides are TGCGCCAGCAGCTCCCAGGGGGCGGCAGATACGCAGTATTTT.

CDR3 residues: CASSLLGDRGDGYTF. Written as DNA, the CDR3 is TGTGCCAGCAGCTTACTTGGTGACAGGGGGGATGGCTACACCTTC. The chain carries TRBV7-2 and TRBJ1-2; 9 nucleotides match TRBD1. CDR1 SGHTA and CDR2 FQGNSA come from the germline V gene. The CDR3 runs to 15 residues. Unmatched junction bases numbered 7, after V lost 2 bases and J lost 6 bases.

In this sample, this clone turned up a few times. The chain uses TRBV29-1 and TRBJ1-2, with a weak D call TRBD1 (6 bases). The CDR3 contains 13 residues. Trimming left V 2 bases short and J 2 bases short, with 9 bases between. In germline, CDR1 is SQVTM, CDR2 ANQGSEA. This CDR3 is CSVEQGRNYGYTF. The CDR3 DNA follows: TGCAGCGTTGAACAGGGGAGAAACTATGGCTACACCTTC. Combining the CDR3 with reference TRBV29-1 and TRBJ1-2 gives the whole variable domain SAVISQKPSRDICQRGTSLTIQCQVDSQVTMMFWYRQQPGQSLTLIATANQGSEATYESGFVIDKFPISRPNLTFSTLTVSNMSPEDSSIYLCSVEQGRNYGYTFGSGTRLTVV.

The rearrangement links TRBV10-3 to TRBJ1-1; 7 positions agree with TRBD1. The CDR3 length is 16 residues. The V gene end was trimmed by 3 bases and the J gene end by 5 bases; junction bases not matched to a gene: 12. CDR1 and CDR2 (germline): ENHRY, SYGVKD. In nucleotides, the CDR3 is TGTGCCATCAGTGATGTAAGACAGGGCTTGACGACTGAAGCTTTCTTT. Translated, it gives CAISDVRQGLTTEAFF.

The DNA for the CDR3 is TGTGCCAGCAGCTTGCGAGGAGAGGATCAGCCCCAGCATTTT. Translation: CASSLRGEDQPQHF. The chain links TRBV5-4 to TRBJ1-5; D call uncertain. Germline V gene lookup returns CDR1 SGHNT and CDR2 YYREEE (reference sequence). V lost 1 base, J lost 5 bases, and 10 bases lay in between. The length of the CDR3 is 14 residues.

This clone was counted many times. This sequence joins TRBV6-5 and TRBJ1-1; TRBD1 matches 7 bases. After removal of 6 bases from V and 3 bases from J, the junction contained 1 base not matched to a gene. From germline, CDR1 is MNHEY and CDR2 SVGAGI. The CDR3 spans 12 residues. The CDR3: CASRDRDTEAFF. The CDR3 bases are TGTGCCAGCAGAGACAGGGACACTGAAGCTTTCTTT.